This TCR beta chain was documented in a study of blood T cell repertoires in COVID-19. On the study more broadly: COVID-19 samples from acute and convalescent phases originated in the United States, Italy and Spain.

Profiled with immunoSEQ multiplex PCR; TCRdb holds only in-frame clones, not every one. The table has approximately 300,000 clones, about nine tenths seen once. Trimming left V 0 bases short and J 2 bases short, with 12 bases between. The CDR3 is made up of 16 amino acids. Germline CDR1 is SGHAT and CDR2 is FQNNGV. Patients from Seattle were sampled longitudinally, starting during active infection. This TCR derives from a woman aged 30 to 39 with COVID-19, enrolled during active disease. The V and J genes are TRBV11-2 and TRBJ2-3; D ambiguous. The material sequenced was peripheral blood. The CDR3 DNA reads TGTGCCAGCAGCTTAGAAGAGGTCGGTTACACAGATACGCAGTATTTT. Its translation is CASSLEEVGYTDTQYF.